These 19 T cell receptor beta chains share one sample of origin, sequenced in a study of PD-1 blockade in classical Hodgkin lymphoma. Method: immunoSEQ multiplex PCR; TCRdb's copy keeps in-frame clones and lacks some. The sample lists roughly 97,000 clones, over 70% occurring once. Exposure to brentuximab vedotin varied, and each patient had relapsed following autologous stem cell transplantation. The sample here was peripheral blood mononuclear cells (PBMCs), taken at baseline. The source is a human donor with classical Hodgkin lymphoma.

V gene TRBV5-1 combines with J gene TRBJ2-3; 10 nucleotides line up with TRBD2. The CDR3 is 14 amino acids. CDR1 and CDR2 (germline): SGHRS, YFSETQ. Trimming removed 1 base from V and 6 bases from J; junction bases left unmatched: 2. The DNA for the CDR3 is TGCGCCAGCAGCTTGACTAGCGGGGTGGATACGCAGTATTTT. Encoded protein: CASSLTSGVDTQYF. Full variable domain (rest looked up from reference TRBV5-1 and TRBJ2-3): KAGVTQTPRYLIKTRGQQVTLSCSPISGHRSVSWYQQTPGQGLQFLFEYFSETQRNKGNFPGRFSGRQFSNSRSEMNVSTLELGDSALYLCASSLTSGVDTQYFGPGTRLTVL.

This clone was seen more than once but under ten times. This chain links TRBV20-1 with TRBJ1-6; D is uncertain. CDR3 length: 11 residues. The V gene's germline CDR1 is DFQATT and CDR2 SNEGSKA (reference sequence). V lost 2 bases and J lost 10, with 6 bases in between. The CDR3 loop reads CSARLDSPLHF. In DNA, the CDR3 is TGCAGTGCTAGATTGGACTCACCCCTCCACTTT.

The chain recombines TRBV30 with TRBJ1-3; no firm D call. Looked up from germline, CDR1 is GTSNPN and CDR2 is SVGIG (reference sequence). The CDR3 extends over 15 amino acids. Trimming took off 3 bases at V and 6 bases at J, with 18 bases between the two ends. Here the CDR3 reads CAWRQKHNFANTIYF. CDR3 nucleotide sequence: TGTGCCTGGAGGCAAAAGCACAATTTTGCAAACACCATATATTTT. The full variable domain, completed using reference TRBV30 and TRBJ1-3, is SQTIHQWPATLVQPVGSPLSLECTVEGTSNPNLYWYRQAAGRGLQLLFYSVGIGQISSEVPQNLSASRPQDRQFILSSKKLLLSDSGFYLCAWRQKHNFANTIYFGEGSWLTVV.

The count of this clone is one. In nucleotides, the CDR3 is TGTGCCACCAGTGGGGGTTTCTACAATGAGCAGTTCTTC. This sequence encodes CATSGGFYNEQFF. The chain combines TRBV14 with TRBJ2-1; possibly TRBD1 or TRBD2 for D (5 bases each). The germline V and J ends were trimmed by 10 bases and 3 bases, with 13 bases remaining between them. The CDR3 totals 13 residues. CDR1 SGHDN and CDR2 FVKESK come from the germline V gene.

Written as DNA, the CDR3 is TGTGCCAGCAGCCACCAACAGGGGGCGTACACTGAAGCTTTCTTT. As protein: CASSHQQGAYTEAFF. The gene calls are TRBV7-9 and TRBJ1-1, with 9 bases aligning to TRBD1. Trimming cost V 5 bases and J 3 bases; bases outside gene matches: 7. The length of the CDR3 is 15 residues. CDR1 and CDR2 from the germline V gene are SEHNR and FQNEAQ (reference sequence). Supplemented by reference TRBV7-9 and TRBJ1-1, the full variable domain reads DTGVSQNPRHKITKRGQNVTFRCDPISEHNRLYWYRQTLGQGPEFLTYFQNEAQLEKSRLLSDRFSAERPKGSFSTLEIQRTEQGDSAMYLCASSHQQGAYTEAFFGQGTRLTVV.

This sequence joins TRBV5-4 and TRBJ1-1; D is unclear. This CDR3 contains 13 residues. Trimming left V 1 base short and J 8 bases short, with 12 bases between. From germline, CDR1 is SGHNT and CDR2 YYREEE (reference sequence). The DNA of the CDR3 is TGTGCCAGCAGCTTGATGAAGGGTGGAGAAGCTTTCTTT. This gives the protein CASSLMKGGEAFF.

The rearrangement uses TRBV11-2 and TRBJ1-4; 11 nucleotides agree with TRBD1. The CDR3 covers 14 residues. Germline CDR1 reads SGHAT; CDR2 reads FQNNGV. Unmatched junction bases numbered 2, after V lost 5 bases and J lost 6 bases. The CDR3, as DNA: TGTGCCAGCAGCCGGGACAGGGGGGATGAAAAACTGTTTTTT. Translated: CASSRDRGDEKLFF.

The rearrangement uses TRBV9 and TRBJ2-7, with TRBD2 matching 8 bases. Germline V gives CDR1 SGDLS, CDR2 YYNGEE. The CDR3 spans 16 residues. J lost 6 bases, V lost 3 bases, and 14 bases had no gene match. Here the CDR3 reads CASSAGVGLGSSEQYF. Here the CDR3 DNA reads TGTGCCAGCAGCGCGGGGGTGGGACTAGGGTCGTCCGAGCAGTACTTC.

This sequence joins TRBV19 and TRBJ2-7; 8 bases map to TRBD2. CDR1 and CDR2 from the germline V gene are LNHDA and SQIVND (reference sequence). The CDR3 has 15 amino acids. With 3 bases clipped from V and 6 bases from J, the junction kept 10 bases outside the gene matches. Written as DNA, the CDR3 is TGTGCCAGTAGTATCCTCTCGGGGGGGCCCGTCGAGCAGTACTTC. As protein: CASSILSGGPVEQYF.

There are a few counts of this clone. The V call is TRBV12-5, the J call TRBJ1-1; D gene uncertain. The CDR3 spans 12 residues. V lost 7 bases to trimming and J lost 5 bases, with 11 bases between them. From germline, CDR1 is LGHNT and CDR2 FRNRAP. The CDR3 here is CASAEFITEAFF. CDR3 DNA sequence: TGTGCTAGTGCAGAGTTCATAACTGAAGCTTTCTTT. The complete variable domain, with remaining parts taken from reference TRBV12-5 and TRBJ1-1, reads DARVTQTPRHKVTEMGQEVTMRCQPILGHNTVFWYRQTMMQGLELLAYFRNRAPLDDSGMPKDRFSAEMPDATLATLKIQPSEPRDSAVYFCASAEFITEAFFGQGTRLTVV.

V is TRBV27 and J is TRBJ2-2; D not resolved. The CDR3 extends over 15 amino acids. The germline gives CDR1 MNHEY, CDR2 SMNVEV (reference sequence). Between the trimmed V and J ends, which lost 6 bases and 1 base, there was a span of 12 bases. This chain's CDR3 is CASRRWTVNTGELFF. The CDR3 DNA is TGTGCCAGCAGGAGATGGACGGTGAACACCGGGGAGCTGTTTTTT.

The rearrangement links TRBV18 to TRBJ1-3, with a possible D match to TRBD1 (5 bases). The CDR3 is made up of 18 amino acids. The ends were cut back, 2 bases at V and 8 bases at J, with 25 bases in the middle. Looked up from germline, CDR1 is KGHSH and CDR2 is LQKENI. In nucleotides, the CDR3 is TGTGCCAGCTCACCATTAAGGCCGGACTGGGGCGTCCGGGACACCATATATTTT. Amino acids: CASSPLRPDWGVRDTIYF.

CDR3 coding DNA: TGTGCCAGCAGCCAAGAAAGGGGCGGAGCCTACGAGCAGTACTTC. This gives the protein CASSQERGGAYEQYF. The chain joins TRBV4-2 to TRBJ2-7, with D perhaps matching TRBD1 (5 bases). Germline CDR1 LGHNA, CDR2 YNFKEQ. CDR3 size: 15 residues. V lost 0 bases and J 2 bases, leaving 11 bases between the germline ends.

The CDR3 DNA reads TGTGCCAGCAGCTATAGCGGGGGTGCCCCCTACGAGCAGTACTTC. Protein product: CASSYSGGAPYEQYF. The rearrangement uses TRBV4-2 and TRBJ2-7, with 9 positions matching TRBD2. CDR1 and CDR2 from the germline V gene are LGHNA and YNFKEQ. This CDR3 contains 15 residues. Trimming removed 5 bases from V and 2 bases from J; junction bases left unmatched: 7.

The V gene is TRBV7-8, the J gene TRBJ1-2; 7 positions agree with TRBD1. The CDR3 consists of 14 residues. The germline V gene has CDR1 SGHVS and CDR2 FQNEAQ. The junction had 4 bases not matched to a gene; V was cut back by 2 bases and J by 4 bases. The chain's CDR3 is CASSLQGGIYGYTF. CDR3 nucleotides: TGTGCCAGCAGCTTACAGGGGGGAATCTATGGCTACACCTTC. The complete variable domain, with remaining parts taken from reference TRBV7-8 and TRBJ1-2, reads GAGVSQSPRYKVAKRGQDVALRCDPISGHVSLFWYQQALGQGPEFLTYFQNEAQLDKSGLPSDRFFAERPEGSVSTLKIQRTQQEDSAVYLCASSLQGGIYGYTFGSGTRLTVV.

This chain links TRBV30 with TRBJ2-7; a possible D gene is TRBD1 (5 bases). The V end was cut by 5 bases, the J end by 3 bases, with 14 bases between. Germline assignment: CDR1 GTSNPN and CDR2 SVGIG (reference sequence). This CDR3 has 13 residues. The DNA for the CDR3 is TGTGCCTGGTCCGACAGAAACAACTACGAGCAGTACTTC. Its protein product is CAWSDRNNYEQYF.

This sequence joins TRBV10-3 and TRBJ2-7, with 11 bases aligning to TRBD2. Germline V gene lookup returns CDR1 ENHRY and CDR2 SYGVKD. The V and J ends lost 4 bases and 0 bases, in that order; junction bases with no gene match: 11. CDR3 length equals 18 residues. The CDR3 DNA follows: TGTGCCATCAGTGGAACAGGGACTAGCGGTACGAGCTCCTACGAGCAGTACTTC. Translation gives CAISGTGTSGTSSYEQYF.

The V gene is TRBV5-4, the J gene TRBJ2-5; D gene uncertain. Germline V gene data show CDR1 as SGHNT and CDR2 as YYREEE (reference sequence). V lost 0 bases and J 4 bases, leaving 13 bases between the germline ends. The CDR3 loop spans 15 amino acids. In nucleotides, the CDR3 is TGTGCCAGCAGCTTGGATCCCCCCCCGGGAGAGACCCAGTACTTC. Its translation: CASSLDPPPGETQYF.

This chain links TRBV10-3 with TRBJ2-1; D gene unclear. Germline CDR1 is ENHRY and CDR2 is SYGVKD. The CDR3 is 12 amino acids. The ends were cut back, 2 bases at V and 4 bases at J, with 3 bases in the middle. The CDR3 coding sequence is TGTGCCATCAGTGAGCCTTACAATGAGCAGTTCTTC. It yields the protein CAISEPYNEQFF.